The subject of this entry is one T cell receptor (beta chain). What it binds is not known. Only in-frame clones appear in the TCRdb table, and some are missing; sequencing was by immunoSEQ multiplex PCR. This sample has approximately 85,000 clones, with around 93% found just once. The data derive from a study of graft-versus-host responses after intestinal transplantation. The study's findings and limits: Recipient marrow showed GvH clones, some seen first in ileum or blood.

Germline assignment: CDR1 SGHDN and CDR2 FVKESK. The V and J ends lost 0 bases and 0 bases respectively, with 11 bases between them. This CDR3 has 16 residues. The TCR was taken from a human donor who was the organ donor for an intestinal transplant. The chain combines TRBV14 with TRBJ1-1; D is possibly TRBD1 (5 bases). Sequencing was performed on unstimulated CD8+ T cells sorted from spleen or lymph node cells, taken before transplant. The DNA of the CDR3 is TGTGCCAGCAGCCAAGATGGGGAGGGACTGAACACTGAAGCTTTCTTT. This gives the protein CASSQDGEGLNTEAFF.